Here is one T cell receptor beta chain with its context. These data are taken from a study of blood T cell repertoires in COVID-19. Study-level information: Samples taken during acute and convalescent COVID-19 were collected in the United States, Italy and Spain. Sources were T cells, B-cell-depleted T cells, or PBMCs; the material itself was cDNA or gDNA.

The ends were cut back, 6 bases at V and 3 bases at J, with 12 bases in the middle. This CDR3 contains 13 residues. The germline V gene has CDR1 ENHRY and CDR2 SYGVKD. Original processing notes: Reference gene primer amplification in the assay estimated nucleated cell counts. Profiled with immunoSEQ multiplex PCR; TCRdb holds only in-frame clones, not every one. That table is the source of V, J and clone size, and D and trimming were worked out from the DNA. The sample has 300,000 to 350,000 clones, roughly 89% seen once; the top ten hold around 1%. Sequencing was done on a sample of peripheral blood. The sequence was collected from a woman aged 40 to 50 with COVID-19, enrolled during active disease. The chain combines TRBV10-3 with TRBJ2-7; tentative D call: TRBD1 (7 bases). The CDR3 loop is CAIRGGQNYEQYF. CDR3 nucleotide sequence: TGTGCCATCAGGGGGGGACAGAACTACGAGCAGTACTTC.